The 2 T cell receptor beta chains presented below share a single source sample, sequenced in a study of shared clonotypes between healthy human individuals. As defined, naive CD8 cells were CD45RO-negative and positively selected for CCR7, with terminally differentiated effector memory CD45RA+ cells excluded. Here immunoSEQ multiplex PCR was the method, and the copy in TCRdb shows in-frame clones only, minus some. The sample holds fewer than 1 million clones; 96% are singletons and the top ten take under 0.25%. Sequences were obtained from naive CD8+ T cells sorted from blood. All receptors derive from a man under 40 in good health.

The chain links TRBV27 to TRBJ1-5, with D unclear. Germline CDR1 and CDR2: MNHEY and SMNVEV (reference sequence). Trimming stripped 3 bases from V and 6 bases from J, with 9 bases between. The CDR3 is made up of 13 amino acids. CDR3 residues: CASSFHRSQPQHF. CDR3 sequence (DNA): TGTGCCAGCAGTTTCCACAGAAGTCAGCCCCAGCATTTT.

V is TRBV7-9 and J is TRBJ1-1, with 7 bases lining up with TRBD1. Losses at the gene ends were 5 bases for V and 4 bases for J; bases not matched to a gene: 10. This CDR3 has 15 amino acids. Germline CDR1 SEHNR, CDR2 FQNEAQ (reference sequence). Written as DNA, the CDR3 is TGTGCCAGCAGCCCATGGGACAGTATTGTCACTGAAGCTTTCTTT. Amino acid sequence: CASSPWDSIVTEAFF.